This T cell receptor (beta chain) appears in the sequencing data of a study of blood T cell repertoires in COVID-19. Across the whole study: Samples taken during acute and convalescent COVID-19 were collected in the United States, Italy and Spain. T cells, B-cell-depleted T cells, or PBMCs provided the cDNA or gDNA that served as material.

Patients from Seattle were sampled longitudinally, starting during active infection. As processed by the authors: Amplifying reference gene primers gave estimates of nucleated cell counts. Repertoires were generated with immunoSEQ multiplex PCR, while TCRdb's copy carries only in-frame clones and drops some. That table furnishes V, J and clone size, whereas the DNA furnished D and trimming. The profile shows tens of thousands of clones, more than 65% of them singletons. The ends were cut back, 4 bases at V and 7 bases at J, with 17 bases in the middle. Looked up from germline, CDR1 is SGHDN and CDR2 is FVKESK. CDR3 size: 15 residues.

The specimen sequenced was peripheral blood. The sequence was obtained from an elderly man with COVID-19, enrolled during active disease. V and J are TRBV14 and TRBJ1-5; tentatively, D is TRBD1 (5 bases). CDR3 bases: TGTGCCAGCAGCCCCATTGGAAGGGGTGAACAGCCCCAGCATTTT. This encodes CASSPIGRGEQPQHF.